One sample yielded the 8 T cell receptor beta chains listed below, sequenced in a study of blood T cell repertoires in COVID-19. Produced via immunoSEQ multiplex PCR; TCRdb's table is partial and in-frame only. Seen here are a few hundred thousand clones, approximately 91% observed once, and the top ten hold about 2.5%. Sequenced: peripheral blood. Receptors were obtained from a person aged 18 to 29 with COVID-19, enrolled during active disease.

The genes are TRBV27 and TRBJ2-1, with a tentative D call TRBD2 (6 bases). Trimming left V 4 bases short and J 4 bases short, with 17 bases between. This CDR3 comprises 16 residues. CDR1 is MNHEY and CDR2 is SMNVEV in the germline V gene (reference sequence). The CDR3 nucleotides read TGTGCCAGCAGTTCCGGTTCGTCCGGAGGGTACAATGAGCAGTTCTTC. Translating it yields CASSSGSSGGYNEQFF.

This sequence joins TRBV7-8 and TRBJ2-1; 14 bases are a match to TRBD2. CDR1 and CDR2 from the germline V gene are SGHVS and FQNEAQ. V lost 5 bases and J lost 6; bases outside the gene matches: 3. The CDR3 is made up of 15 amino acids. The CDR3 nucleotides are TGTGCCAGCAGCGTGGGACTAGCGGGAGTCAATGAGCAGTTCTTC. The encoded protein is CASSVGLAGVNEQFF.

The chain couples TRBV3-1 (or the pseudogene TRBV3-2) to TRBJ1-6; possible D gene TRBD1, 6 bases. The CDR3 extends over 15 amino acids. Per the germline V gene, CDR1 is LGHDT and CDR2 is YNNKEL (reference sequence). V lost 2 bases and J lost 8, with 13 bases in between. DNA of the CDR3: TGTGCCAGCAGCCAACCGGGACAATGGGATTCACCCCTCCACTTT. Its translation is CASSQPGQWDSPLHF.

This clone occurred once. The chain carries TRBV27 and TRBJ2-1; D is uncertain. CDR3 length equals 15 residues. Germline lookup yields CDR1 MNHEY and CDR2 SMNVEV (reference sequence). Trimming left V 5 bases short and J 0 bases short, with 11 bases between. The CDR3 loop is CASSTLPSSYNEQFF. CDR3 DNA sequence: TGTGCCAGCAGTACTCTACCAAGCTCCTACAATGAGCAGTTCTTC.

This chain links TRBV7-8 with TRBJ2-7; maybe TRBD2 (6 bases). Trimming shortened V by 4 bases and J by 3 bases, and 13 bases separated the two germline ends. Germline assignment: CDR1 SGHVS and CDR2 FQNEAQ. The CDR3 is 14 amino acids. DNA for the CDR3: TGTGCCAGCAGCTCCGCCGGGACTGGCTACGAGCAGTACTTC. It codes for CASSSAGTGYEQYF.

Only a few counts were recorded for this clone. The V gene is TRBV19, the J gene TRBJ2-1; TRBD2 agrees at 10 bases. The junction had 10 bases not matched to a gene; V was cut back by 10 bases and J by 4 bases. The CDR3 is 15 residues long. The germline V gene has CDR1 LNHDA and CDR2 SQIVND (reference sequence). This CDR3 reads CATKSGTSVYNEQFF. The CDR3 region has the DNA TGTGCCACAAAGAGCGGGACTAGCGTTTACAATGAGCAGTTCTTC.

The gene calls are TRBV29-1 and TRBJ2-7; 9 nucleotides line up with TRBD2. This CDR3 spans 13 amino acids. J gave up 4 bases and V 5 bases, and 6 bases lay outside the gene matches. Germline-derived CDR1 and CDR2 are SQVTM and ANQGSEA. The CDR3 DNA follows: TGCAGCGTTTCAGGACTAGCGTCGTACGAGCAGTACTTC. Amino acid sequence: CSVSGLASYEQYF.

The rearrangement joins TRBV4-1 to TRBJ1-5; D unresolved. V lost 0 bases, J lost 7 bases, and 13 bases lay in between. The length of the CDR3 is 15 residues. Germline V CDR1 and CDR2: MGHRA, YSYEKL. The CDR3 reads CASSQDPAEGQPQHF. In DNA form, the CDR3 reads TGCGCCAGCAGCCAAGATCCGGCAGAGGGCCAGCCCCAGCATTTT.